This TCR beta chain was sequenced during a study of cytomegalovirus exposure and HLA in healthy donors. PCR involved 60 Vbeta and 13 Jbeta primers. The method was immunoSEQ multiplex PCR; TCRdb's version includes in-frame clones alone and lacks a portion of them. The listing records around 58,000 clones. Germline CDR1 and CDR2: SQVTM and ANQGSEA. V was pared by 4 bases and J by 6 bases, with 9 bases between. The CDR3 extends over 11 amino acids. The TCR originated in a man aged 45-60 years in good health and CMV-seropositive. The gene calls are TRBV29-1 and TRBJ1-2; D remains ambiguous. Sequencing used PBMCs. The CDR3 nucleotides read TGCAGCGTTGGGGTGAGGGATGGCTACACCTTC. This gives the protein CSVGVRDGYTF.